This TCR beta chain was identified in a study of OX40 agonist ivuxolimab in advanced cancers. Generated by immunoSEQ multiplex PCR, the TCRdb table keeps only in-frame clones and is missing some. The table shows 80,000 to 100,000 clones, with approximately 94% occurring only once. The sequenced sample was CD4+ or CD8+ T cells sorted from blood, obtained in a trial of the OX40 agonist ivuxolimab. The receptor was derived from an adult with an advanced solid tumor such as melanoma, head and neck, liver or kidney cancer.

In nucleotides, the CDR3 is TGTGCCAGCAGTACCCCGGACAGGATAGAAGCTTTCTTT. This encodes CASSTPDRIEAFF. The V gene is TRBV28, the J gene TRBJ1-1; TRBD1 matches 7 bases. V shed 5 bases and J 8 bases; nucleotides not matched to a gene: 8. Germline CDR1 MDHEN, CDR2 SYDVKM. The CDR3 sequence is 13 residues long.